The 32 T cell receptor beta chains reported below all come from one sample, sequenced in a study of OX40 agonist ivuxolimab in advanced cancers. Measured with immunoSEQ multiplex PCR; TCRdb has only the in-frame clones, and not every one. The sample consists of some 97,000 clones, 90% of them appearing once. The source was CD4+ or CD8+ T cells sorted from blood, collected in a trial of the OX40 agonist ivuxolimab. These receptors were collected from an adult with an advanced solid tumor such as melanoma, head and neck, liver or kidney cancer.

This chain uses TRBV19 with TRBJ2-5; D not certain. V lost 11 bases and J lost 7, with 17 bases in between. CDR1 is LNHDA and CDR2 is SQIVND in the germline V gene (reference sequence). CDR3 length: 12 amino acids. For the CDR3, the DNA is TGTGCCGTCGGGCCCAAAGGTGGGACCCAGTACTTC. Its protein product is CAVGPKGGTQYF.

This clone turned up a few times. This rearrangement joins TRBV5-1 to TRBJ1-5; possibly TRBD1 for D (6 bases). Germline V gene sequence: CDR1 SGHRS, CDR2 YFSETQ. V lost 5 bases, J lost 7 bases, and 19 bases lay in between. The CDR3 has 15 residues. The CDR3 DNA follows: TGCGCCAGCAGTTTAGGCCGGGACAATTACCAGCCCCAGCATTTT. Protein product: CASSLGRDNYQPQHF.

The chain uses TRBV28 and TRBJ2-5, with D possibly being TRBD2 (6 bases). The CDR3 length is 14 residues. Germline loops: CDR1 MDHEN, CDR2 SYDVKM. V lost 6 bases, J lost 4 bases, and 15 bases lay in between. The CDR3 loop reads CASRASSVGETQYF. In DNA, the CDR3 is TGTGCCAGCAGGGCGTCTAGCGTTGGAGAGACCCAGTACTTC.

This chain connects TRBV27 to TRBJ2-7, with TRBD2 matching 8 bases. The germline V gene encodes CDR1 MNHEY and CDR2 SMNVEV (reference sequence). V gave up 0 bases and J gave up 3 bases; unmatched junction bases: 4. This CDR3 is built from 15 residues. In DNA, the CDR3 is TGTGCCAGCAGTTTATCGCGGCGGGAGGACTACGAGCAGTACTTC. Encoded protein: CASSLSRREDYEQYF.

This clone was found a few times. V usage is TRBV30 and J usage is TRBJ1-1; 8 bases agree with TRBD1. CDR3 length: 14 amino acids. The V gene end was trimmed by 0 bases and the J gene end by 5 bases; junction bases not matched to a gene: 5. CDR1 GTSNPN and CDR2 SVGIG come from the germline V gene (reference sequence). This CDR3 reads CAWSVQGVETEAFF. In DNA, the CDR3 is TGTGCCTGGAGTGTACAGGGGGTAGAGACTGAAGCTTTCTTT.

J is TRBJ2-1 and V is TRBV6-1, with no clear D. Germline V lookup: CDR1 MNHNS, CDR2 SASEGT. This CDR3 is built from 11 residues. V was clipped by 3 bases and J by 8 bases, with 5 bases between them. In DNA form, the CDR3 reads TGTGCCAGCAGTGATCCCGATGAGCAGTTCTTC. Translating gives CASSDPDEQFF.

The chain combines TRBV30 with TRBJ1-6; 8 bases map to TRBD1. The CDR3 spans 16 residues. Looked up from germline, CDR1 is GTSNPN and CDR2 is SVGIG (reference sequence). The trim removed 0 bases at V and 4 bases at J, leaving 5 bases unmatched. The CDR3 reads CAWSVQGAAYNSPLHF. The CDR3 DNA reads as TGTGCCTGGAGTGTTCAGGGGGCAGCTTATAATTCACCCCTCCACTTT.

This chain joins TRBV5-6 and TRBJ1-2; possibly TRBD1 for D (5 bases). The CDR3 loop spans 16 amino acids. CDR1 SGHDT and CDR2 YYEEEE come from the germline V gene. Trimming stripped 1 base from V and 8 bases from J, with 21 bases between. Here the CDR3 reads CASSLRGGPNIGGYTF. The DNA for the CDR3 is TGTGCCAGCAGCTTGAGGGGTGGGCCCAATATAGGAGGCTACACCTTC.

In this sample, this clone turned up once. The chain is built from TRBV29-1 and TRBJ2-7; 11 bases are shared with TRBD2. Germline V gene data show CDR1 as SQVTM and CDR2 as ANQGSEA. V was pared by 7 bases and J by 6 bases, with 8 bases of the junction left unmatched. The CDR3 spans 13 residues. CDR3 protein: CSARRLAGGEQYF. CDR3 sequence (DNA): TGCAGCGCCCGACGGCTAGCGGGAGGCGAGCAGTACTTC.

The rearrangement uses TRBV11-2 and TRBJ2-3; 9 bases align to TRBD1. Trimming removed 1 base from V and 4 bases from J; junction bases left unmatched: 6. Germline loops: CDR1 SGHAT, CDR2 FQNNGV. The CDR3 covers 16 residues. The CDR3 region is CASSLVGRQGADTQYF. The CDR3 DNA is TGTGCCAGCAGCTTAGTCGGACGACAGGGGGCAGATACGCAGTATTTT.

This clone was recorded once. In DNA form, the CDR3 reads TGTGCCAGCAGCTCCACGGGGGCTAACTCCTACAATGAGCAGTTCTTC. Encoded protein: CASSSTGANSYNEQFF. The rearrangement uses TRBV7-3 and TRBJ2-1; D is tentatively TRBD1 or TRBD2 (6 bases each). This CDR3 region has 16 residues. V was clipped by 4 bases and J by 0 bases, with 13 bases between them. CDR1 SGHTA and CDR2 FQGTGA come from the germline V gene.

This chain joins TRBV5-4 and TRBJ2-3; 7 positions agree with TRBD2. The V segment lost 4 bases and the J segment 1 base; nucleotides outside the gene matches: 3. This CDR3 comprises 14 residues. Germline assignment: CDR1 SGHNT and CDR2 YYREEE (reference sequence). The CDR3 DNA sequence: TGTGCCAGCAGCGCGGGAGTTCGCACAGATACGCAGTATTTT. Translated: CASSAGVRTDTQYF.

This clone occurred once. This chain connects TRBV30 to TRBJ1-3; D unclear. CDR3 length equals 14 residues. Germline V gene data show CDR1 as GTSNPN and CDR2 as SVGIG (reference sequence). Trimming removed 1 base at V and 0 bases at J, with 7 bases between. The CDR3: CAWSGGLSGNTIYF. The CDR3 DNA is TGTGCCTGGAGTGGAGGCCTCTCTGGAAACACCATATATTTT.

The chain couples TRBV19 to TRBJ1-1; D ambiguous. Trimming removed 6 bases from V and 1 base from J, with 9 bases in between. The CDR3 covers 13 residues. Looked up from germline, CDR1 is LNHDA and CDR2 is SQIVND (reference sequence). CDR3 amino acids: CASRRQSNTEAFF. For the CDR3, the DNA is TGTGCCAGTAGGAGGCAGTCGAACACTGAAGCTTTCTTT. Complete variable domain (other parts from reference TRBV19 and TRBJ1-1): DGGITQSPKYLFRKEGQNVTLSCEQNLNHDAMYWYRQDPGQGLRLIYYSQIVNDFQKGDIAEGYSVSREKKESFPLTVTSAQKNPTAFYLCASRRQSNTEAFFGQGTRLTVV.

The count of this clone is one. The CDR3 spells CASTGLLSYGYTF. CDR3 DNA sequence: TGTGCCAGCACCGGGCTCTTGTCCTATGGCTACACCTTC. The genes are TRBV19 and TRBJ1-2, with D unclear. In germline, CDR1 is LNHDA, CDR2 SQIVND (reference sequence). The ends were cut back, 9 bases at V and 4 bases at J, with 15 bases in the middle. The CDR3 has 13 amino acids.

CDR3 amino acids: CASSQMTGYNSPLHF. CDR3 nucleotide sequence: TGTGCCAGCAGCCAAATGACAGGTTATAATTCACCCCTCCACTTT. The rearrangement uses TRBV7-2 and TRBJ1-6; tentative D call: TRBD1 (6 bases). Germline V gene sequence: CDR1 SGHTA, CDR2 FQGNSA. V gave up 5 bases and J gave up 4 bases, with 12 bases separating them. The CDR3 totals 15 residues.

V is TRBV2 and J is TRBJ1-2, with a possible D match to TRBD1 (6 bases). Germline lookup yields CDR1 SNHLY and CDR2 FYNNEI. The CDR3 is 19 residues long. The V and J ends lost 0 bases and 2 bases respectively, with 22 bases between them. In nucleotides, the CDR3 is TGTGCCAGCAGTGAAGCGGGAAGGGGGGCCATTGGGGTGAACTATGGCTACACCTTC. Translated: CASSEAGRGAIGVNYGYTF.

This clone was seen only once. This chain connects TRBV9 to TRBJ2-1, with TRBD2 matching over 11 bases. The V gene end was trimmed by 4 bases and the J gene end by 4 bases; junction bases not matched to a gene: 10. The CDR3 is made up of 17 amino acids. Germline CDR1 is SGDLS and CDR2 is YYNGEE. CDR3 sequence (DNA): TGTGCCAGCAGCTCCGGACTAGCGGGCGGCGTTTACAATGAGCAGTTCTTC. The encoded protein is CASSSGLAGGVYNEQFF.

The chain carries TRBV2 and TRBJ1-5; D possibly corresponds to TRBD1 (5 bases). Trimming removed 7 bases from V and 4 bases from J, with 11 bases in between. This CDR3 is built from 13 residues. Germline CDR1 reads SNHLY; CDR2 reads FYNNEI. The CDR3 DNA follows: TGTGCCAGCATCAGACAGCCAAATCAGCCCCAGCATTTT. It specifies CASIRQPNQPQHF.

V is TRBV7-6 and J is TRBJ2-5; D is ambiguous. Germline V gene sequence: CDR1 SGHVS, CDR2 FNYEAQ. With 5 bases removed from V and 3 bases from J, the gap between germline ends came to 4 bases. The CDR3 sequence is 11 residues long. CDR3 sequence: CASSQEETQYF. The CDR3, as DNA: TGTGCCAGCAGCCAGGAAGAGACCCAGTACTTC.

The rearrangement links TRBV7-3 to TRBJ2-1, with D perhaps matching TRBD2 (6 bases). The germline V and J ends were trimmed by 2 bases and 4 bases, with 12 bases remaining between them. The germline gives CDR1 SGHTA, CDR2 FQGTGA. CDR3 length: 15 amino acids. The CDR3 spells CASSLPGGLYNEQFF. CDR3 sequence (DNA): TGTGCCAGCAGCTTACCCGGAGGGTTGTACAATGAGCAGTTCTTC.

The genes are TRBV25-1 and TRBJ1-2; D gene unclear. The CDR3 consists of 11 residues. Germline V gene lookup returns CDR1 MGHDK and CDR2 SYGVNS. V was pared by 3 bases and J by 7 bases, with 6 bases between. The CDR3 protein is CASSDGVGYTF. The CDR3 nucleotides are TGTGCCAGCAGTGACGGGGTTGGCTACACCTTC.

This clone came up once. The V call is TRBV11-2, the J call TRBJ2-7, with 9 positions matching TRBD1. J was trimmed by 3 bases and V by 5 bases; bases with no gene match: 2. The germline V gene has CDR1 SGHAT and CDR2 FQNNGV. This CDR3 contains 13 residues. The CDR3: CASSRDRVYEQYF. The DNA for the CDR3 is TGTGCCAGCAGCCGGGACAGGGTCTACGAGCAGTACTTC.

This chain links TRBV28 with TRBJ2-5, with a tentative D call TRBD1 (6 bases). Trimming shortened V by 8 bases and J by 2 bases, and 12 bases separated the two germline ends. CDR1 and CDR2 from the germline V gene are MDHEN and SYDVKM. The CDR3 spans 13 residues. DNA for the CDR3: TGTGCCAGCCTTCACAGGGCTCAAGAGACCCAGTACTTC. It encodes CASLHRAQETQYF.

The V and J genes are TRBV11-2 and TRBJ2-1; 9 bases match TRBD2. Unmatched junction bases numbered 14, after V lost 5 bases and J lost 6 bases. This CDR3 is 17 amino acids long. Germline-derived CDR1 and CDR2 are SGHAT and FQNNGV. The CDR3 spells CASSPRGSGRLGNEQFF. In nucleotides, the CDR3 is TGTGCCAGCAGCCCGCGTGGGAGCGGGAGGTTGGGCAATGAGCAGTTCTTC.

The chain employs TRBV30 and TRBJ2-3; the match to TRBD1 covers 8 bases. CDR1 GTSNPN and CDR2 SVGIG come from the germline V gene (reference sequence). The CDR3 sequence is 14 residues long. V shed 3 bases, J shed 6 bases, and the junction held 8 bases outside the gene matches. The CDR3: CAWRTGDPPDTQYF. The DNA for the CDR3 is TGTGCCTGGAGGACAGGGGACCCCCCGGATACGCAGTATTTT.

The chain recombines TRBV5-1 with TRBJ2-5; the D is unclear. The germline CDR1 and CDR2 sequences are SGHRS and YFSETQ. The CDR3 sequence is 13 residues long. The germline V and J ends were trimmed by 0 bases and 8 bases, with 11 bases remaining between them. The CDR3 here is CASSLVPGSTQYF. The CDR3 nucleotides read TGCGCCAGCAGCTTGGTTCCCGGAAGTACCCAGTACTTC.

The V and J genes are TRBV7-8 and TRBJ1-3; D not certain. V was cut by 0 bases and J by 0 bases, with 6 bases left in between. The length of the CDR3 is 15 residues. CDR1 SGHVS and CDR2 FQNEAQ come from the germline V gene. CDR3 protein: CASSLALYSGNTIYF. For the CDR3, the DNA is TGTGCCAGCAGCTTAGCGCTCTACTCTGGAAACACCATATATTTT.

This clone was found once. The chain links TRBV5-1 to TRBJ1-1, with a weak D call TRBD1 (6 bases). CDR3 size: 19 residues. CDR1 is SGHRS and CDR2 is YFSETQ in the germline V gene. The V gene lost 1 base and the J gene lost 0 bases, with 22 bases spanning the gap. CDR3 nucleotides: TGCGCCAGCAGCTTGACAGGCGGCGGGGGGGCAGGGATGAACACTGAAGCTTTCTTT. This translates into CASSLTGGGGAGMNTEAFF.

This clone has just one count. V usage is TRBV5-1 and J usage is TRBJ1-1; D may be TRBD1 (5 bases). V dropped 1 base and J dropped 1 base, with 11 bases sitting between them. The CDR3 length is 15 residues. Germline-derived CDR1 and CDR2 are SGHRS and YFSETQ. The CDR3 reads CASSLISGTNTEAFF. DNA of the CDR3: TGCGCCAGCAGCTTGATCTCGGGGACGAACACTGAAGCTTTCTTT.

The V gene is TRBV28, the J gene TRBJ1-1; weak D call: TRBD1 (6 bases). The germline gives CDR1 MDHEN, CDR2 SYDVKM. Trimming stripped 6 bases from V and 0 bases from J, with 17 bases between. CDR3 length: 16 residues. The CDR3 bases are TGTGCCAGCAGAACAGGGTGGGGGGGACTGAACACTGAAGCTTTCTTT. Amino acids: CASRTGWGGLNTEAFF.

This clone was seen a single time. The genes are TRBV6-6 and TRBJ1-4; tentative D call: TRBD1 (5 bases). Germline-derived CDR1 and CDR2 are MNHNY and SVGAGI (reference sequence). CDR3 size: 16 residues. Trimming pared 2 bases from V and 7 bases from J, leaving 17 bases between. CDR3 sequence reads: CASSYGRGGQAEKLFF. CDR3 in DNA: TGTGCCAGCAGTTACGGGAGGGGCGGGCAAGCTGAAAAACTGTTTTTT.